This T cell receptor (beta chain) was captured in a study of blood T cell repertoires in COVID-19. Study details: Sample material is recorded as cDNA or gDNA derived from T cells, B-cell-depleted T cells, or PBMCs.

This CDR3 region has 16 residues. V was clipped by 4 bases and J by 4 bases, with 16 bases between them. Germline V gene sequence: CDR1 SGHTA, CDR2 FQGNSA. TCRdb keeps only in-frame clones here, not all; method: immunoSEQ multiplex PCR. Among around 300,000 clones listed, approximately 90% were seen once. The chain has TRBV7-2 and TRBJ2-2; D might be TRBD2 (6 bases). Sequenced material: peripheral blood. The clonotype originates from a woman in her forties or fifties with COVID-19, enrolled during active disease. The CDR3 DNA reads TGTGCCAGCAGCTCGTACTCGCGGGGTTTCACCGGGGAGCTGTTTTTT. This encodes CASSSYSRGFTGELFF.